The clone carrying this T cell receptor (beta chain) was observed many times. This sample is drawn from a study of neurological immune-mediated disorders. The CDR3 contains 16 residues. Via MiXCR, TCRdb re-called the 5' RACE reads, giving one row per CDR3 protein. The sample contains tens of thousands of distinct CDR3 sequences, roughly 9.9% of which appear only once. Sequenced input: PBMCs. This TCR was sampled from a man over 45 in good health. The chain joins TRBV21-1 to TRBJ1-3; TRBD1 is taken as the D call from the table, unchecked against the DNA. TRBV21-1 is a pseudogene. Written as DNA, the CDR3 is TGTGCCAGCAGCAAGTCAGGGGAACTTTGCGGAAACACCATATATTTT. Protein sequence: CASSKSGELCGNTIYF.